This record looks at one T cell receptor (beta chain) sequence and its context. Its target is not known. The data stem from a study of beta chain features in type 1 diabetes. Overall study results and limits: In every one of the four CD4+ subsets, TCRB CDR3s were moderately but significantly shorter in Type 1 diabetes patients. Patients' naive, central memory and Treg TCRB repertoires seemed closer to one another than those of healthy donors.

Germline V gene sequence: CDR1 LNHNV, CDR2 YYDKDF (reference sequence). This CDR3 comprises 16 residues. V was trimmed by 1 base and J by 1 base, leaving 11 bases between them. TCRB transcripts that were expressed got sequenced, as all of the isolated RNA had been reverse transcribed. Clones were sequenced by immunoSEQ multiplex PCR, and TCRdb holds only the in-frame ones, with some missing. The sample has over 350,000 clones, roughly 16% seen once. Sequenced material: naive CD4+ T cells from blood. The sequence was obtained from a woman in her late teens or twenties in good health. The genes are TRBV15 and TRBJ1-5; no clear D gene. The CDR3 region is CATSRVRERSNQPQHF. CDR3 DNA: TGTGCCACCAGCAGAGTGCGGGAAAGGAGCAATCAGCCCCAGCATTTT.